The clone carrying this T cell receptor (beta chain) was seen a handful of times. Its antigen remains unidentified. Genomic DNA, serving as template, underwent TCR beta VDJ and CDR3 profiling. In TCRdb, the reads were re-called with MiXCR into one record per CDR3 protein. The sample lists about 180,000 distinct CDR3 sequences, 48% occurring once. The data were taken from a study of CD8+CD57+ T cells in acquired aplastic anemia. As for the study in general: Across the sorted CD4+ and CD8+ cells, DNA amounts averaged 3.2 ug. Findings and limits, study-wide: Controls did not differ significantly from patients in CD8+ Simpson's diversity.

Germline V lookup: CDR1 SGHTA, CDR2 FQGNSA. Trimming cost V 0 bases and J 8 bases, with 4 bases left between them. This CDR3 spans 12 amino acids. Patients included in sequencing had previously demonstrated CD8+CD57+ cell expansion by flow cytometry. Each patient had severe acquired aplastic anemia. Receipt of therapy had not occurred in any patient by the time of blood sampling. Sample: sorted CD4+, CD8+, or CD8+CD57+ T cells (not recorded which) from PBMCs. The TCR was taken from a human donor with aplastic anemia. The genes are TRBV7-2 and TRBJ1-4; D not certain. The chain's CDR3 is CASSLAREKLFF. CDR3 in DNA: TGTGCCAGCAGCTTAGCCAGGGAAAAACTGTTTTTT.